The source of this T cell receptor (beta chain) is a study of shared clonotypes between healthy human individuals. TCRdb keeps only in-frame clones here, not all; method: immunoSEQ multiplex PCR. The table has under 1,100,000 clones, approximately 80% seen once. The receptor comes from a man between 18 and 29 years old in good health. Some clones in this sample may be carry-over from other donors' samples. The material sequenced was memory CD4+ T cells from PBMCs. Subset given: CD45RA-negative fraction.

The CDR3 DNA follows: TGTGCCAGCAGTCTCGCGGGCAGCCAAAATTCACCCCTCCACTTT. Its translation: CASSLAGSQNSPLHF. The chain carries TRBV6-6 and TRBJ1-6; D unresolved. CDR3 length: 15 residues. CDR1 is MNHNY, CDR2 SVGAGI, per germline (reference sequence). The V end was cut by 5 bases, the J end by 7 bases, with 15 bases between.